This TCR beta chain was identified during a study of blood T cell repertoires in COVID-19. Across the whole study: There were acute and convalescent COVID-19 samples, and they came from the United States, Italy and Spain. In each case, the material was cDNA or gDNA derived from T cells, B-cell-depleted T cells, or PBMCs.

Germline V gene data show CDR1 as SGHNT and CDR2 as YYREEE (reference sequence). V trimming: 5 bases; J trimming: 1 base; junction bases outside the gene matches: 5. The length of the CDR3 is 17 residues. Authors' processing steps: Reference gene primer amplification yielded estimated nucleated cell counts. Generated by immunoSEQ multiplex PCR, the TCRdb table keeps only in-frame clones and is missing some. That table furnishes V, J and clone size, whereas the DNA furnished D and trimming. The top ten clones hold about 50% of a sample with more than 50,000 clones, more than 75% of them seen once. What was sequenced was peripheral blood. The chain combines TRBV5-4 with TRBJ2-5, with 16 bases matching TRBD2. The TCR was taken from a woman over 75 with acute or convalescent COVID-19. The CDR3 bases are TGTGCCAGCAGGGCCGGGACTAGCGGGAGGGCCCAAGAGACCCAGTACTTC. This encodes CASRAGTSGRAQETQYF.